The rows below give T cell receptor beta chains drawn from one sample of a study of T cells after yellow fever vaccination. MiXCR, applied by TCRdb to the 5' RACE reads, yields one record per CDR3 protein. The sample holds about 210,000 distinct CDR3 sequences, approximately 3.2% seen once. Here the sequenced sample was CD4+ T cells sorted from PBMCs, taken 10 days after the yellow fever booster vaccination. The receptors were sampled from a man aged 18 to 29 who received the YFV17D yellow fever vaccine. Both conserved end residues are part of each CDR3. Some rows mark clone size as missing; the rest say once, few, many or name a class of expanded clone.

j_call | clone_size | v_call | cdr3_aa
TRBJ2-3 | many | TRBV4-1 | CASSQDSGGLTDTQYF
TRBJ2-2 | many | TRBV7-3 | CASSSDRGRGELFF
TRBJ2-6 | many | TRBV12-3/TRBV12-4 | CASRTGAGANVLTF
TRBJ1-2 | many | TRBV5-1 | CASSLRTEDYGYTF
TRBJ2-7 | many | TRBV10-2 | CASRVGTTSSYEQYF
TRBJ2-1 | many | TRBV5-1 | CASSLGWGASYNEQFF
TRBJ2-5 | few | TRBV4-1 | CASSQPLETQYF
TRBJ2-1 | - | TRBV7-8 | CASSLPVGGTYNEQFF
TRBJ2-2 | many | TRBV12-3/TRBV12-4 | CASSRRALDTGELFF
TRBJ1-1 | - | TRBV12-3/TRBV12-4 | CASIQNLGLGLAEAFF
TRBJ1-6 | many | TRBV12-3/TRBV12-4 | CASSLVNSPLHF
TRBJ1-4 | - | TRBV20-1 | CSARDPGGIGKLFF
TRBJ2-7 | many | TRBV20-1 | CSAKRGKSSYEQYF
TRBJ1-3 | many | TRBV9 | CASSSRGQDGNTIYF
TRBJ1-2 | many | TRBV2 | CASSEVEGGYTF
TRBJ1-1 | - | TRBV10-1 | CASSESPGEGEYTEAFF
TRBJ2-1 | few | TRBV3-1 | CASSPTGSGAYNEQFF
TRBJ2-1 | many | TRBV20-1 | CSASYNEQFF
TRBJ1-1 | many | TRBV15 | CATSRTTPGVGYTEAFF
TRBJ2-1 | few | TRBV6-5 | CASSYWRADGRNEQFF
TRBJ1-5 | few | TRBV19 | CASNRAARNQPQHF
TRBJ1-5 | many | TRBV7-2 | CASSLWGAQGQPQHF
TRBJ2-2 | many | TRBV29-1 | CSVVQGITGELFF
TRBJ1-1 | few | TRBV2 | CASQRTGGGTEAFF
TRBJ2-7 | few | TRBV2 | CASLGKGTEYEQYF
TRBJ1-6 | - | TRBV5-1 | CASSAAETGGYNSPLHF
TRBJ1-2 | many | TRBV7-2 | CASSLDSGESYGYTF
TRBJ2-5 | many | TRBV7-2 | CASSFAGLAEETQYF
TRBJ2-2 | - | TRBV7-9 | CASSLSLGATGELFF